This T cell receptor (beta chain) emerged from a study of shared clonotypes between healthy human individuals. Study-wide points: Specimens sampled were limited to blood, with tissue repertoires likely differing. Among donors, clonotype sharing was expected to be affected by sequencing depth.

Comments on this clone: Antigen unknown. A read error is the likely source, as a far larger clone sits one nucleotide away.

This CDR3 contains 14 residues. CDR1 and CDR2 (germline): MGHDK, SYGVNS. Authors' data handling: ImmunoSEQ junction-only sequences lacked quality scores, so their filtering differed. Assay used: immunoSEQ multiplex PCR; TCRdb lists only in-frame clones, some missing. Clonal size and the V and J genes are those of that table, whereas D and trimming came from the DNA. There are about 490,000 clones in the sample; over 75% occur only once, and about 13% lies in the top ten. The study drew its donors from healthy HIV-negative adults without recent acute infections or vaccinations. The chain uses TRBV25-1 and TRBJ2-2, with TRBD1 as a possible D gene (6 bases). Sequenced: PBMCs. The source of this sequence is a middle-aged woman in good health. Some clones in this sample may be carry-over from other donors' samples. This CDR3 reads CASSLQGSTRELFF. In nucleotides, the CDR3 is TGTGCCAGCAGTCTGCAGGGGAGCACCAGGGAGCTGTTTTTT.